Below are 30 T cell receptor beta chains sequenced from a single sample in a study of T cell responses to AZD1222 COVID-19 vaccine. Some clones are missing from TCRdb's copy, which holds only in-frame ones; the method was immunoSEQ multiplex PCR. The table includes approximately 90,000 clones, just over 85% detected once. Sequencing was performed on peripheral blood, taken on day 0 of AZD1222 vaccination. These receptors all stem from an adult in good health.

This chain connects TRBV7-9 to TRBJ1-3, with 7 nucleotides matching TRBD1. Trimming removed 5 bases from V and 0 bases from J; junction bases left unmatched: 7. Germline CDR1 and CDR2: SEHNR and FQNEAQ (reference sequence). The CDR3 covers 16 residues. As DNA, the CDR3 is TGTGCCAGCAGCCCGGGACAGTTGTACTCTGGAAACACCATATATTTT. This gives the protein CASSPGQLYSGNTIYF.

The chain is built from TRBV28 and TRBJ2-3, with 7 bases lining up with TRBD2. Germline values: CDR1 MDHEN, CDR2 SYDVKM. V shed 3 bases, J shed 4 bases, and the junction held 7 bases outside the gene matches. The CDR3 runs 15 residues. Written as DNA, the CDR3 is TGTGCCAGCAGTTTGGGGGGGAGCAGAGCAGATACGCAGTATTTT. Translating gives CASSLGGSRADTQYF. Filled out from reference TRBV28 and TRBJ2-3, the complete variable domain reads DVKVTQSSRYLVKRTGEKVFLECVQDMDHENMFWYRQDPGLGLRLIYFSYDVKMKEKGDIPEGYSVSREKKERFSLILESASTNQTSMYLCASSLGGSRADTQYFGPGTRLTVL.

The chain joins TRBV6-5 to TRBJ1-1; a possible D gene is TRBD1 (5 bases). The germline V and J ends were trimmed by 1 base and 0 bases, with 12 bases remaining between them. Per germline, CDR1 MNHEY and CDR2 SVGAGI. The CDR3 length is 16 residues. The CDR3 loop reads CASSYFGAGMNTEAFF. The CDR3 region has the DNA TGTGCCAGCAGTTACTTCGGGGCGGGGATGAACACTGAAGCTTTCTTT.

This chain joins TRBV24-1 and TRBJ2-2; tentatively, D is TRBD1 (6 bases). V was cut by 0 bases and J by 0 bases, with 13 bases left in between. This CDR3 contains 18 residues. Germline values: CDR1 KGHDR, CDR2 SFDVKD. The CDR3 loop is CATSDLQGLGTNTGELFF. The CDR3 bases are TGTGCCACCAGTGATTTGCAGGGGCTTGGTACGAACACCGGGGAGCTGTTTTTT.

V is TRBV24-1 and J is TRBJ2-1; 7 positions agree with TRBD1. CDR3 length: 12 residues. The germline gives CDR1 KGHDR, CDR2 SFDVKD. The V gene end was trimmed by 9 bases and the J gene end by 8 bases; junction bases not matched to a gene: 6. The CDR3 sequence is CATGAQGDEQFF. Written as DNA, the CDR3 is TGTGCCACCGGGGCTCAGGGGGATGAGCAGTTCTTC.

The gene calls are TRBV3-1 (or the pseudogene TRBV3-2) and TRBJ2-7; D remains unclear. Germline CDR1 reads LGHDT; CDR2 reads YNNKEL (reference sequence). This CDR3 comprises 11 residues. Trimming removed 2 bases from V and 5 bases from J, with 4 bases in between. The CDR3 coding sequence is TGTGCCAGCAGCCAACTCCACGAGCAGTACTTC. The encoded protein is CASSQLHEQYF.

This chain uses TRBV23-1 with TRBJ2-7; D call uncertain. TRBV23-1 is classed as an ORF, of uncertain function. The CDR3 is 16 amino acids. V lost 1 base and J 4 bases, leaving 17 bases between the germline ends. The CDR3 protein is CASSQLPPASEYEQYF. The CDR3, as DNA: TGCGCCAGCAGTCAATTACCCCCGGCCAGTGAGTACGAGCAGTACTTC.

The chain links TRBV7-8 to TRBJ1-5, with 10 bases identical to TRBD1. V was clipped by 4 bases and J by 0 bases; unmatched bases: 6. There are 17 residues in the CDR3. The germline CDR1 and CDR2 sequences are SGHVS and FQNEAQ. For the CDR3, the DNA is TGTGCCAGCAGCTGGGGGACAGGGGCACATAGCAATCAGCCCCAGCATTTT. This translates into CASSWGTGAHSNQPQHF.

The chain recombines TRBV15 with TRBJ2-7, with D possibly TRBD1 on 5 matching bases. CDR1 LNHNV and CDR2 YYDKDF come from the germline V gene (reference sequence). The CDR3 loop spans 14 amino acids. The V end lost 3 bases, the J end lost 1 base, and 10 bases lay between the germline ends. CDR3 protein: CATSRAGQSYEQYF. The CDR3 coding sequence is TGTGCCACCAGCAGGGCAGGGCAATCCTACGAGCAGTACTTC. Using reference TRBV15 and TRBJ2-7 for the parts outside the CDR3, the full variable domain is DAMVIQNPRYQVTQFGKPVTLSCSQTLNHNVMYWYQQKSSQAPKLLFHYYDKDFNNEADTPDNFQSRRPNTSFCFLDIRSPGLGDTAMYLCATSRAGQSYEQYFGPGTRLTVT.

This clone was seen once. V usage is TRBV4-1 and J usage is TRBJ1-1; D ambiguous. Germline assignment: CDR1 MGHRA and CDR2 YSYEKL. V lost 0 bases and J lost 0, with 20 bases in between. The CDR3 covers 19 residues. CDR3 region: CASSQDPGSSVGMNTEAFF. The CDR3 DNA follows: TGCGCCAGCAGCCAAGATCCTGGGTCATCAGTGGGCATGAACACTGAAGCTTTCTTT.

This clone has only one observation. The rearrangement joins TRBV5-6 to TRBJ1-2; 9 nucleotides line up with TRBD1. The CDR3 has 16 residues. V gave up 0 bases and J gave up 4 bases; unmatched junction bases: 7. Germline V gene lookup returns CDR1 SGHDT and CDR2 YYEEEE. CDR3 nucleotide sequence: TGTGCCAGCAGCTTGGTTCTTAGGGACAGGGTCTATGGCTACACCTTC. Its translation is CASSLVLRDRVYGYTF.

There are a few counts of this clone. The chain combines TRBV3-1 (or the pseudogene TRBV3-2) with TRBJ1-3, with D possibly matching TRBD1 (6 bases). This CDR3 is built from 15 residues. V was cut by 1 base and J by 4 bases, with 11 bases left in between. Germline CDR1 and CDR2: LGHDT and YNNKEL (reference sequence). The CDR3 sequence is CASSQAGGRGNTIYF. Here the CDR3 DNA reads TGTGCCAGCAGCCAAGCTGGGGGGCGAGGAAACACCATATATTTT.

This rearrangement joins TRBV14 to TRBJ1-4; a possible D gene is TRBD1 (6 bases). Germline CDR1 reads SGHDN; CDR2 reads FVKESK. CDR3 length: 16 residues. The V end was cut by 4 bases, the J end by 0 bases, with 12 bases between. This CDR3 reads CASSLQGGATNEKLFF. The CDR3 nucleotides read TGTGCCAGCAGCCTACAGGGAGGGGCAACTAATGAAAAACTGTTTTTT.

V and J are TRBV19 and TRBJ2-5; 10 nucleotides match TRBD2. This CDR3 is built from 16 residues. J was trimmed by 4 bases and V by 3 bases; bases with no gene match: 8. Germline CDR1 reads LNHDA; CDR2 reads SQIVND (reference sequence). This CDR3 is CASSIGAGGVGETQYF. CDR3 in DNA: TGTGCCAGTAGTATTGGAGCGGGAGGGGTAGGAGAGACCCAGTACTTC.

CDR3 sequence reads: CASSRMGQGLIQPQHF. Here the CDR3 DNA reads TGTGCCAGCAGCAGAATGGGACAGGGGCTTATTCAGCCCCAGCATTTT. The chain has TRBV28 and TRBJ1-5; 10 positions match TRBD1. Per germline, CDR1 MDHEN and CDR2 SYDVKM. V trimming: 6 bases; J trimming: 6 bases; junction bases outside the gene matches: 11. The CDR3 is 16 residues long.

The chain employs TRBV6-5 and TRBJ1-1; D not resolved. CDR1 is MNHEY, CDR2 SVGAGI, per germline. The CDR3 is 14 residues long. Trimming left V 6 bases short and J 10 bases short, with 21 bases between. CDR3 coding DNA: TGTGCCAGCAGCGCCCCCGGAGGCCTCAATGTAGCTTTCTTT. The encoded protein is CASSAPGGLNVAFF.

As DNA, the CDR3 is TGTGCCAGCAGCCACGACACAACCTACGAGCAGTACTTC. Translation: CASSHDTTYEQYF. The rearrangement links TRBV7-2 to TRBJ2-7; D remains ambiguous. The germline gives CDR1 SGHTA, CDR2 FQGNSA. The CDR3 is 13 amino acids. V was clipped by 5 bases and J by 2 bases, with 10 bases between them.

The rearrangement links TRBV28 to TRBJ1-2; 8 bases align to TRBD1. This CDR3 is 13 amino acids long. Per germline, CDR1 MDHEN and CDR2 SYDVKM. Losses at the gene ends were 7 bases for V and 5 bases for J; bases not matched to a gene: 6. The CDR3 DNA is TGTGCCAGCACCTCAGGGGGCTCATATGGCTACACCTTC. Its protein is CASTSGGSYGYTF.

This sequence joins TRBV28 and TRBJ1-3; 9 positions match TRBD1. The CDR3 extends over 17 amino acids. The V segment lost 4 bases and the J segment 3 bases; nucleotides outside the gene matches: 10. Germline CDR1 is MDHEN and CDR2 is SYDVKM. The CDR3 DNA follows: TGTGCCAGCAGTTCCCTCTACAGGGGGCTTGATGGAAACACCATATATTTT. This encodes CASSSLYRGLDGNTIYF.

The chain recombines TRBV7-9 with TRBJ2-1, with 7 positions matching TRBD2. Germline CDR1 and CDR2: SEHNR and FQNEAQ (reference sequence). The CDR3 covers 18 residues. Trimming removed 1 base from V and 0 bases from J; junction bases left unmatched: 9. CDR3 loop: CASSLVGGSSGSYNEQFF. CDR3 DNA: TGTGCCAGCAGCTTAGTAGGCGGGTCTAGCGGCTCCTACAATGAGCAGTTCTTC.

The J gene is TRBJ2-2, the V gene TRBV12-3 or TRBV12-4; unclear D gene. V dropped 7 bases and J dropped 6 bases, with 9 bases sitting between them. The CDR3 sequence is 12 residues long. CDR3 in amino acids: CASTPVAGELFF. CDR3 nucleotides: TGTGCCAGCACCCCGGTTGCCGGGGAGCTGTTTTTT.

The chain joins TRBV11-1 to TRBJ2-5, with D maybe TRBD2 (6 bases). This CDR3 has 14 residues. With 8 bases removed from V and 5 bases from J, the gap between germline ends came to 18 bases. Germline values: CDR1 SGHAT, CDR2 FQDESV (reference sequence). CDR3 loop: CASGPRRLEETQYF. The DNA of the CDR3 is TGTGCCAGCGGGCCCCGAAGACTAGAGGAGACCCAGTACTTC. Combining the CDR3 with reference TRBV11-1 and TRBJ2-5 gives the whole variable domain EAEVAQSPRYKITEKSQAVAFWCDPISGHATLYWYRQILGQGPELLVQFQDESVVDDSQLPKDRFSAERLKGVDSTLKIQPAELGDSAMYLCASGPRRLEETQYFGPGTRLLVL.

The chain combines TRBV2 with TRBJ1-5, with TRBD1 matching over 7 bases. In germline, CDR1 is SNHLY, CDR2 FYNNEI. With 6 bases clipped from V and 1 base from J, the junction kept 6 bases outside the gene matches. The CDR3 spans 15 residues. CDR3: CASRLGGQSNQPQHF. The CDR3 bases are TGTGCCAGCAGATTGGGGGGACAGAGCAATCAGCCCCAGCATTTT. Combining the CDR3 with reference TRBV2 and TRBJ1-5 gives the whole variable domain EPEVTQTPSHQVTQMGQEVILRCVPISNHLYFYWYRQILGQKVEFLVSFYNNEISEKSEIFDDQFSVERPDGSNFTLKIRSTKLEDSAMYFCASRLGGQSNQPQHFGDGTRLSIL.

The CDR3 DNA sequence: TGTGCCACCAGTGCCGAGAGTTATGGCTACACCTTC. Translated: CATSAESYGYTF. J is TRBJ1-2 and V is TRBV24-1; D is unclear. CDR3 length: 12 residues. The germline gives CDR1 KGHDR, CDR2 SFDVKD. V shed 5 bases and J shed 5 bases, with 8 bases lying between them.

The CDR3: CSVEGLGESGSYYEQFF. The CDR3 DNA reads as TGCAGCGTTGAAGGATTGGGCGAGAGCGGGAGTTACTATGAGCAGTTCTTC. The chain uses TRBV29-1 and TRBJ2-1; 8 bases line up with TRBD2. The germline gives CDR1 SQVTM, CDR2 ANQGSEA. CDR3 length: 17 amino acids. V lost 1 base to trimming and J lost 8 bases; unmatched junction nucleotides: 16.

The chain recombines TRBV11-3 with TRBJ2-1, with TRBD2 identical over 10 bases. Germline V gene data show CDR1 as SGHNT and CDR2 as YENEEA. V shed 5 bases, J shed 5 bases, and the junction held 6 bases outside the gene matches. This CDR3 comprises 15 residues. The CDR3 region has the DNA TGTGCCAGCAGCATAAGCGGGAGGGCCGACAATGAGCAGTTCTTC. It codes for CASSISGRADNEQFF.

For the CDR3, the DNA is TGTGCCAGTAGTACTGCATCGACCAGTCCCGATTCACCCCTCCACTTT. Protein sequence: CASSTASTSPDSPLHF. The chain carries TRBV19 and TRBJ1-6; no clear D gene. The CDR3 length is 16 residues. The V gene lost 4 bases and the J gene lost 8 bases, with 18 bases spanning the gap. Germline loops: CDR1 LNHDA, CDR2 SQIVND (reference sequence).

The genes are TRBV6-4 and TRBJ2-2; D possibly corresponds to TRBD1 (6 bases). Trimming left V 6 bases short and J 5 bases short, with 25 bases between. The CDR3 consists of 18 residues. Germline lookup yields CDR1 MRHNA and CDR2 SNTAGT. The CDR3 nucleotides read TGTGCCAGCAGCCCTGGGACACCAGGGCGGGTCGGGACCGGGGAGCTGTTTTTT. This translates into CASSPGTPGRVGTGELFF.

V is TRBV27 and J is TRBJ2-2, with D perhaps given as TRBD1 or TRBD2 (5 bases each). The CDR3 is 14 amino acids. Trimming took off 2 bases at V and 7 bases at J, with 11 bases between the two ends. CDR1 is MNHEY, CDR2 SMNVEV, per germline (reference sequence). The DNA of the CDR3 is TGTGCCAGCAGTTTAGAGGGGCCGGGCGGGGAGCTGTTTTTT. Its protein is CASSLEGPGGELFF.

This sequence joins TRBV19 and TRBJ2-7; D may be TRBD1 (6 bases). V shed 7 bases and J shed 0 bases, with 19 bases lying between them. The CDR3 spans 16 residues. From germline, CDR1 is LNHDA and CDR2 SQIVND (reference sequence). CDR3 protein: CASTKSYGTPSYEQYF. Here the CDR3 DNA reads TGTGCCAGTACCAAATCCTACGGGACACCCTCCTACGAGCAGTACTTC.